One T cell receptor (beta chain) is described in this entry. Its matching antigen is unknown. CDR1 is GTSNPN and CDR2 is SVGIG in the germline V gene (reference sequence). The CDR3 has 13 residues. V shed 4 bases and J shed 3 bases, with 13 bases lying between them. Generated by immunoSEQ multiplex PCR, the TCRdb table keeps only in-frame clones and is missing some. This sample yields 60,000 to 90,000 clones, of which around 86% are seen a single time; roughly a sixth belongs to the top ten. These data come from a study of T cell responses to AZD1222 COVID-19 vaccine. Study-level results: Only 5 or 6 individuals given AZD1222 were seropositive at baseline. Nearly half of the spike-specific TCRs reportedly recognize variant regions that carry no mutations. Females outnumbered males among donors, who were mostly white British; clonal diversity was possibly underestimated.

The chain couples TRBV30 to TRBJ2-7; maybe TRBD1 (6 bases). The source was peripheral blood, collected 28 days after the second AZD1222 dose. The receptor comes from an adult who received the AZD1222 COVID-19 vaccine. The CDR3 region has the DNA TGTGCCTGGAATTGGGACAACCACTACGAGCAGTACTTC. Translating it yields CAWNWDNHYEQYF.